The following is a TCR beta chain sequence with its context. This sample was taken from a study of CD8 T cells in Susac syndrome. With random hexamers, roughly 0.45 to 1 ug RNA was reverse transcribed. The immunoSEQ assay covered 54 Vbeta and 13 Jbeta segments for CDR3. In TCRdb, the immunoSEQ multiplex PCR reads were re-called with MiXCR into one record per CDR3 protein. This sample carries 150,000 to 200,000 distinct CDR3 sequences, about 95% of them seen once, and the ten largest clones take over 0.12%. J gave up 4 bases and V 0 bases, and 0 bases lay outside the gene matches. CDR3 length equals 14 residues. In germline, CDR1 is SNHLY, CDR2 FYNNEI. Sequencing of TCR beta covered CD8+ and CD4+ T cells obtained from blood.

Sequenced: CD4+ T cells from PBMCs. The source is a human donor in good health. The chain has TRBV2 and TRBJ2-1; TRBD1 aligns across 7 bases. In nucleotides, the CDR3 is TGTGCCAGCAGTGAAGCGACAGGGTACAATGAGCAGTTCTTC. Its translation: CASSEATGYNEQFF.